The 10 T cell receptor beta chains given below trace back to one sample, sequenced in a study of CD8 T cells in ankylosing spondylitis. A single record per CDR3 protein comes from TCRdb applying MiXCR to the 5' RACE reads. The data contain about 300,000 distinct CDR3 sequences, 11% of them singletons. Sequenced material: blood, either unsorted or a sorted T cell fraction (not recorded which). The receptors come from a female donor with ankylosing spondylitis or in good health (not recorded which).

Worth noting for this clonotype: This may arise from a read error, as a much more abundant clone is one base away. This chain links TRBV15 with TRBJ2-1; D perhaps matches TRBD2 (6 bases). CDR3 length: 14 residues. Germline V gene sequence: CDR1 LNHNV, CDR2 YYDKDF (reference sequence). Written as DNA, the CDR3 is TGTTCCACCAGCAGAGATCTTGCTAGCGATGAGCAGTTCTTC. Amino acids: CSTSRDLASDEQFF.

This clonotype came up many times. The chain carries TRBV20-1 and TRBJ2-3, with 13 bases lining up with TRBD2. The CDR3 has 13 amino acids. Germline V gene data show CDR1 as DFQATT and CDR2 as SNEGSKA (reference sequence). V lost 6 bases, J lost 6 bases, and 3 bases stayed unmatched. The CDR3 protein is CSAPTSGRDTQYF. Written as DNA, the CDR3 is TGCAGTGCCCCGACTAGCGGGAGGGATACGCAGTATTTT.

Many counts were recorded for this clonotype. This chain joins TRBV6-4 and TRBJ2-1; no clear D gene. The CDR3 has 11 amino acids. Trimming took 8 bases from V and 9 from J, leaving 11 bases between them. Per the germline V gene, CDR1 is MRHNA and CDR2 is SNTAGT. The CDR3 here is CASASGIEQFF. The CDR3 coding sequence is TGTGCCAGCGCCAGTGGCATTGAGCAGTTCTTC.

Here the CDR3 reads CASSPRPGTINANTGELFF. The CDR3 DNA reads as TGTGCCAGCAGCCCTCGGCCGGGGACAATCAACGCGAACACCGGGGAGCTGTTTTTT. The V call is TRBV12-3 or TRBV12-4, the J call TRBJ2-2; D might be TRBD1 (6 bases). The CDR3 covers 19 residues. Trimming cost V 6 bases and J 0 bases, with 23 bases left between them.

At least ten counts were recorded for this clonotype. This chain connects TRBV5-1 to TRBJ2-5; the D is unclear. This CDR3 is built from 15 residues. CDR1 is SGHRS and CDR2 is YFSETQ in the germline V gene. The ends were cut back, 0 bases at V and 3 bases at J, with 12 bases in the middle. The CDR3 nucleotides read TGCGCCAGCAGCTTGGGTTCAAGGCAAGAAGAGACCCAGTACTTC. Protein sequence: CASSLGSRQEETQYF.

This clonotype has ten or more counts. The chain recombines TRBV14 with TRBJ2-1; D not certain. The CDR3 totals 16 residues. The V end was cut by 0 bases, the J end by 4 bases, with 13 bases between. Per the germline V gene, CDR1 is SGHDN and CDR2 is FVKESK. The CDR3 is CASSQDRVLEYNEQFF. CDR3 DNA sequence: TGTGCCAGCAGCCAAGATAGGGTCCTTGAGTACAATGAGCAGTTCTTC.

This chain links TRBV20-1 with TRBJ2-7; 7 bases map to TRBD1. There are 15 residues in the CDR3. The V gene's germline CDR1 is DFQATT and CDR2 SNEGSKA (reference sequence). V lost 0 bases and J lost 4; bases outside the gene matches: 9. CDR3 sequence reads: CSARDPGQSSYEQYF. The CDR3 DNA reads as TGCAGTGCTAGAGACCCGGGACAGTCATCGTACGAGCAGTACTTC.

The sample holds many counts of this clonotype. The chain joins TRBV4-1 to TRBJ1-4, with 8 bases identical to TRBD1. Germline CDR1 MGHRA, CDR2 YSYEKL. After removal of 1 base from V and 0 bases from J, the junction contained 7 bases not matched to a gene. The CDR3 is 18 amino acids. The CDR3 sequence is CASSQGPGQVATNEKLFF. The CDR3 region has the DNA TGCGCCAGCAGCCAAGGCCCGGGACAGGTTGCAACTAATGAAAAACTGTTTTTT.

The chain links TRBV5-1 to TRBJ2-7; no reliable D call. CDR3 size: 14 residues. The ends were cut back, 0 bases at V and 1 base at J, with 8 bases in the middle. The germline gives CDR1 SGHRS, CDR2 YFSETQ. CDR3 amino acids: CASSLGTSSYEQYF. CDR3 nucleotides: TGCGCCAGCAGCTTGGGTACCAGTTCCTACGAGCAGTACTTC.

The chain is built from TRBV5-5 and TRBJ2-3; 11 bases are a match to TRBD1. V was clipped by 4 bases and J by 3 bases; unmatched bases: 7. CDR1 and CDR2 (germline): SGHKS, YYEKEE (reference sequence). The CDR3 length is 16 residues. This chain's CDR3 is CASSLGQGARTDTQYF. CDR3 sequence (DNA): TGTGCCAGCAGCCTAGGACAGGGGGCGCGTACAGATACGCAGTATTTT.